The T cell receptor beta chain under discussion was sequenced for a study of blood T cell repertoires in COVID-19. Cohorts were based on clinical histories the participants reported. Recovered status in Cohort 3 required two negative PCRs, clearance, or symptom resolution. Germline values: CDR1 SGHRS, CDR2 YFSETQ. Trimming pared 0 bases from V and 6 bases from J, leaving 10 bases between. The CDR3 runs 13 residues. Profiling relied on immunoSEQ multiplex PCR, and the TCRdb table lists in-frame clones only, not all of them. Found here are about 220,000 clones, just under 85% of them singletons; the top ten hold approximately 15%.

The chain has TRBV5-1 and TRBJ2-7, with no clear D. The sample was PBMCs or T cells enriched from blood (not recorded which). This TCR came from a man aged 35 to 55 who had recovered from COVID-19. CDR3 loop: CASSLAVLSEQYF. CDR3 DNA sequence: TGCGCCAGCAGCTTGGCCGTCCTAAGCGAGCAGTACTTC. Using reference TRBV5-1 and TRBJ2-7 for the parts outside the CDR3, the full variable domain is KAGVTQTPRYLIKTRGQQVTLSCSPISGHRSVSWYQQTPGQGLQFLFEYFSETQRNKGNFPGRFSGRQFSNSRSEMNVSTLELGDSALYLCASSLAVLSEQYFGPGTRLTVT.